What follows is one T cell receptor beta chain and its context. The antigen is undetermined. A second PCR, run for 7 to 11 cycles, used a sample-barcoded 5' primer plus a J-beta primer mix. MiXCR, run by TCRdb on the 5' RACE reads, gives a single entry per CDR3 protein. The sample has about 1.4 million distinct CDR3 sequences; almost 60% are singletons. This record belongs to a study of blood T cells in healthy people across ages. Each donor was a healthy Caucasian individual from Russia, aged roughly 6 to 100. Researchers report isolating at least 6.5 million PBMCs per sample. CDR3 size: 18 residues. Germline lookup yields CDR1 SQVTM and CDR2 ANQGSEA. Germline trimming cut 3 bases from V and 6 bases from J; bases unmatched to any gene: 18. Broader study findings: Estimated diversity that came from one million T cells was considered an underestimate.

This sequence joins TRBV29-1 and TRBJ2-1, with TRBD2 matching over 9 bases. This receptor was taken from a man between 18 and 35 years old in good health. Sequences were obtained from blood. Here the CDR3 reads CSVDGTNLTRREGNEQFF. The CDR3 DNA reads as TGCAGCGTTGACGGCACGAACCTCACTAGGCGGGAGGGCAATGAGCAGTTCTTC.